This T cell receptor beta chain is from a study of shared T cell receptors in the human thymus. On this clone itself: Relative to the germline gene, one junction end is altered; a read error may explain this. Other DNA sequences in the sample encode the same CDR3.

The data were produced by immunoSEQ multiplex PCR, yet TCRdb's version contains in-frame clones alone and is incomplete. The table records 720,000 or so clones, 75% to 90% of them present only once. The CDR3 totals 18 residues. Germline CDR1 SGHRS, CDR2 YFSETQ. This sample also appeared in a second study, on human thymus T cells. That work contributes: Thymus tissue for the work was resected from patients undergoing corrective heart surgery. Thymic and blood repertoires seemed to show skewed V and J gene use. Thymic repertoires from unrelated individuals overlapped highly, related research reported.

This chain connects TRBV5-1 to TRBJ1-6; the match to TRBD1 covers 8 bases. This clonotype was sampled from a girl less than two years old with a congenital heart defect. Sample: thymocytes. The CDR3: CASRNGTGLRSGNSPLHF. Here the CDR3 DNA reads TGCGCCAGCAGGAACGGGACAGGTCTTCGCTCAGGAAATTCCCCCCTCCACTTT.